Described below is a single T cell receptor (beta chain) sequence and its context. The antigen is not known. The length of the CDR3 is 15 residues. Germline trimming cut 5 bases from V and 5 bases from J; bases unmatched to any gene: 9. The germline CDR1 and CDR2 sequences are SNHLY and FYNNEI. This specimen belongs to a study of cytomegalovirus exposure and HLA in healthy donors. Study as a whole: A prior study identified 117 million unique TCR beta sequences from 150 million to 200 million T cells.

Study-wide findings and caveats: V- and J-gene trimming in TCR beta was tied to a missense DCLRE1C variant by an analysis performed later. A further, later analysis showed that HLA-associated TCR beta chains (compared with equally common others) were more clonally expanded.

The PCR used 60 Vbeta and 13 Jbeta primers. TCRdb keeps only in-frame clones here, not all; method: immunoSEQ multiplex PCR. The sample records roughly 130,000 clones, roughly two thirds being singletons. The sequenced sample consisted of PBMCs. The origin of this receptor is a man between 25 and 39 years old in good health and CMV-seropositive. The genes are TRBV2 and TRBJ2-5, with 9 bases matching TRBD1. CDR3 coding DNA: TGTGCCAGCAGTCCCGGGACAGGGCCAGGGGAGACCCAGTACTTC. It specifies CASSPGTGPGETQYF.